These 21 T cell receptor beta chains share one sample of origin, sequenced in a study of cytomegalovirus exposure and HLA in healthy donors. The PCR made use of 60 Vbeta and 13 Jbeta primers. The method was immunoSEQ multiplex PCR; TCRdb's version includes in-frame clones alone and lacks a portion of them. The data show some 200,000 clones, with about 80% seen just once and 0.58% held by the top ten. Sequences were obtained from PBMCs. The receptors derive from a woman aged 40 to 49 in good health and CMV-seronegative.

The chain has TRBV5-6 and TRBJ2-2, with 10 positions matching TRBD1. Germline-derived CDR1 and CDR2 are SGHDT and YYEEEE. V shed 4 bases and J 4 bases; nucleotides not matched to a gene: 7. This CDR3 is built from 16 residues. The chain's CDR3 is CASSRGQGVFTGELFF. The CDR3 DNA is TGTGCCAGCAGCCGAGGACAGGGGGTGTTCACCGGGGAGCTGTTTTTT.

The chain carries TRBV28 and TRBJ1-2; no definite D call. Per germline, CDR1 MDHEN and CDR2 SYDVKM. This CDR3 spans 14 amino acids. V was shortened by 2 bases and J by 6 bases, with 13 bases between the two germline ends. This chain's CDR3 is CASSLPDGGHGYTF. Written as DNA, the CDR3 is TGTGCCAGCAGTTTACCGGACGGAGGCCATGGCTACACCTTC.

This clone has more than one count but fewer than ten. The gene calls are TRBV19 and TRBJ1-2; D unclear. The V end was cut by 6 bases, the J end by 0 bases, with 5 bases between. Germline V gene sequence: CDR1 LNHDA, CDR2 SQIVND (reference sequence). The CDR3 sequence is 12 residues long. In DNA, the CDR3 is TGTGCCAGTAGGTTAGCTAACTATGGCTACACCTTC. It translates to CASRLANYGYTF.

The chain has TRBV9 and TRBJ2-2, with D maybe TRBD2 (7 bases). Trimming removed 5 bases from V and 2 bases from J, with 13 bases in between. Per the germline V gene, CDR1 is SGDLS and CDR2 is YYNGEE. The CDR3 consists of 15 residues. The CDR3 sequence: CASSLGGPNTGELFF. The CDR3 bases are TGTGCCAGCAGTCTGGGGGGGCCAAACACCGGGGAGCTGTTTTTT.

In this sample, this clone turned up a few times. J is TRBJ2-5 and V is TRBV2, with 9 bases that match TRBD2. V gave up 4 bases and J gave up 4 bases; unmatched junction bases: 4. The CDR3 has 14 amino acids. Germline CDR1 reads SNHLY; CDR2 reads FYNNEI. The DNA of the CDR3 is TGTGCCAGCAGTGGCGGGGGGGGGCGAGAGACCCAGTACTTC. As protein: CASSGGGGRETQYF.

The rearrangement uses TRBV29-1 and TRBJ2-7; D unclear. The CDR3 length is 12 residues. V gave up 4 bases and J gave up 0 bases, with 7 bases separating them. Germline V CDR1 and CDR2: SQVTM, ANQGSEA. CDR3 loop: CSVGSSSYEQYF. The CDR3 DNA reads as TGCAGCGTTGGTAGCAGCTCCTACGAGCAGTACTTC.

The CDR3 region has the DNA TGTGCCAGTAGTATAACCCTCCAGGGGGCCGCTGAAGCTTTCTTT. Residues: CASSITLQGAAEAFF. The J gene is TRBJ1-1, the V gene TRBV19, with TRBD1 identical over 8 bases. Germline V gene data show CDR1 as LNHDA and CDR2 as SQIVND (reference sequence). V lost 2 bases to trimming and J lost 6 bases; unmatched junction nucleotides: 8. The CDR3 contains 15 residues.

This clone occurred once. The chain has TRBV30 and TRBJ2-5; D unclear. Matching the DNA end better, TRBJ2-7 makes the J call doubtful. The CDR3 runs 11 residues. The germline CDR1 and CDR2 sequences are GTSNPN and SVGIG (reference sequence). The CDR3 reads CAWSVGYEQYF. CDR3 bases: TGTGCCTGGAGTGTCGGGTACGAGCAGTACTTC.

This clone was detected a few times. This chain uses TRBV6-1 with TRBJ1-3; TRBD1 matches at 9 bases. Germline V gene sequence: CDR1 MNHNS, CDR2 SASEGT. The junction had 9 bases not matched to a gene; V was cut back by 0 bases and J by 9 bases. This CDR3 has 16 amino acids. For the CDR3, the DNA is TGTGCCAGCAGTGAAGCTGGGGGGACAGGGAGCGGCACCATATATTTT. This codes for CASSEAGGTGSGTIYF.

The chain couples TRBV5-6 to TRBJ1-4, with no clear D. Deletions cut 4 bases from V and 1 base from J, with 14 bases between. CDR3 length: 16 amino acids. Germline V gene data show CDR1 as SGHDT and CDR2 as YYEEEE. The CDR3 DNA follows: TGTGCCAGCAGCGCTGGGATCAGCGGAACTAATGAAAAACTGTTTTTT. It translates to CASSAGISGTNEKLFF.

CDR3 sequence reads: CASSPRLAGAGRETQYF. DNA of the CDR3: TGTGCCAGCAGCCCTAGACTAGCGGGGGCCGGTCGGGAGACCCAGTACTTC. The chain links TRBV11-3 to TRBJ2-5, with TRBD2 matching over 12 bases. The germline gives CDR1 SGHNT, CDR2 YENEEA. This CDR3 region has 17 residues. V dropped 5 bases and J dropped 5; count of bases not matched to a gene: 12.

CDR3 loop: CASSQERTGGQYF. Here the CDR3 DNA reads TGTGCCAGCAGCCAAGAGAGGACAGGCGGGCAGTACTTC. The chain combines TRBV14 with TRBJ2-7, with 7 nucleotides matching TRBD1. V dropped 0 bases and J dropped 9; count of bases not matched to a gene: 5. CDR3 length equals 13 residues. Per germline, CDR1 SGHDN and CDR2 FVKESK.

The chain combines TRBV7-2 with TRBJ2-3; D gene unclear. CDR3 length: 14 amino acids. Germline V gives CDR1 SGHTA, CDR2 FQGNSA. The V end lost 1 base, the J end lost 2 bases, and 7 bases lay between the germline ends. The CDR3 is CASSLGAFTDTQYF. The DNA for the CDR3 is TGTGCCAGCAGCTTAGGCGCCTTCACAGATACGCAGTATTTT.

The rearrangement uses TRBV9 and TRBJ2-2, with a weak D call TRBD2 (5 bases). The V gene's germline CDR1 is SGDLS and CDR2 YYNGEE. The ends were cut back, 1 base at V and 9 bases at J, with 13 bases in the middle. The CDR3 spans 14 residues. The CDR3 loop is CASSVTSAGWELFF. CDR3 nucleotides: TGTGCCAGCAGCGTAACAAGTGCGGGTTGGGAGCTGTTTTTT.

J is TRBJ2-5 and V is TRBV9, with 8 bases that match TRBD2. Germline V lookup: CDR1 SGDLS, CDR2 YYNGEE. Unmatched junction bases numbered 8, after V lost 0 bases and J lost 1 base. The CDR3 covers 17 residues. The CDR3 DNA follows: TGTGCCAGCAGCGTAGGCCCCCCGGGGGGGATCCAAGAGACCCAGTACTTC. It codes for CASSVGPPGGIQETQYF.

The chain recombines TRBV5-1 with TRBJ1-6; TRBD1 is a possible D gene (6 bases). Deletions cut 4 bases from V and 3 bases from J, with 11 bases between. The CDR3 extends over 15 amino acids. CDR1 and CDR2 (germline): SGHRS, YFSETQ. As DNA, the CDR3 is TGCGCCAGCAGCCCGACAGGTGACTATAATTCACCCCTCCACTTT. Amino acids: CASSPTGDYNSPLHF.

The chain combines TRBV7-9 with TRBJ2-2; 11 bases are a match to TRBD1. CDR3 length: 16 residues. CDR1 and CDR2 from the germline V gene are SEHNR and FQNEAQ (reference sequence). The V gene end was trimmed by 4 bases and the J gene end by 4 bases; junction bases not matched to a gene: 5. CDR3 nucleotide sequence: TGTGCCAGCAGCTCCTGGACAGGGGGCAGCACCGGGGAGCTGTTTTTT. As protein: CASSSWTGGSTGELFF.

This clone was counted ten times or more. V and J are TRBV5-6 and TRBJ2-5; D is perhaps TRBD2 (5 bases). The CDR3 sequence is 13 residues long. Trimming pared 6 bases from V and 5 bases from J, leaving 14 bases between. CDR1 and CDR2 (germline): SGHDT, YYEEEE. The CDR3 is CASNEGRRETQYF. The DNA of the CDR3 is TGTGCCAGCAACGAGGGCAGGAGGGAGACCCAGTACTTC.

CDR3 region: CASIQSGGAYNEQFF. In nucleotides, the CDR3 is TGTGCCAGCATTCAGAGCGGGGGGGCCTACAATGAGCAGTTCTTC. The V and J genes are TRBV27 and TRBJ2-1; 10 nucleotides match TRBD2. The CDR3 length is 15 residues. Trimming removed 7 bases from V and 2 bases from J; junction bases left unmatched: 5. Per germline, CDR1 MNHEY and CDR2 SMNVEV (reference sequence).

This clone was detected only a few times. The rearrangement links TRBV4-1 to TRBJ2-7, with D possibly TRBD1 on 6 matching bases. Germline CDR1 reads MGHRA; CDR2 reads YSYEKL. V lost 1 base and J lost 6, with 16 bases in between. The CDR3 covers 15 residues. In nucleotides, the CDR3 is TGCGCCAGCAGCCAAGCCTGGGGGCTAGATGCCGAGCAGTACTTC. Protein: CASSQAWGLDAEQYF.

This clone was counted a single time. The V call is TRBV5-1, the J call TRBJ2-2; 8 bases fit TRBD2. Trimming removed 0 bases from V and 6 bases from J; junction bases left unmatched: 4. The germline V gene encodes CDR1 SGHRS and CDR2 YFSETQ. CDR3 length equals 15 residues. The CDR3 DNA sequence: TGCGCCAGCAGCTTGGGTAGCGGGGATCCCGGGGAGCTGTTTTTT. This translates into CASSLGSGDPGELFF. Variable domain in full (rest from reference TRBV5-1 and TRBJ2-2): KAGVTQTPRYLIKTRGQQVTLSCSPISGHRSVSWYQQTPGQGLQFLFEYFSETQRNKGNFPGRFSGRQFSNSRSEMNVSTLELGDSALYLCASSLGSGDPGELFFGEGSRLTVL.